This is a list of T cell receptor beta chains from one sample in a study of blood T cell repertoires in COVID-19. Method: immunoSEQ multiplex PCR; TCRdb's copy keeps in-frame clones and lacks some. Of a few hundred thousand clones detected, roughly nine tenths appear once; the ten largest clones hold more than 0.9%. Sequencing was performed on PBMCs or T cells enriched from blood (not recorded which). The receptors derive from a woman between 25 and 40 years old who had recovered from COVID-19. Both conserved end residues are part of each CDR3. A D gene is named only where the DNA matches it firmly. Rows may omit the clone size; those that give it use once, few, many or a size class.

TRBV19	TRBD1	TRBJ1-5	NA	CASSIDPGGTSNQPQHF	TGTGCCAGTAGTATAGACCCAGGGGGCACAAGCAATCAGCCCCAGCATTTT
TRBV7-9	TRBD1	TRBJ1-1	NA	CASSSSRDRVSPPEAFF	TGTGCCAGCAGCTCATCCCGGGACAGGGTATCCCCACCTGAAGCTTTCTTT
TRBV9	TRBD1	TRBJ2-5	NA	CASSLQTGSQETQYF	TGTGCCAGCAGCCTCCAGACAGGGAGCCAAGAGACCCAGTACTTC
TRBV5-5	NA	TRBJ2-2	few	CASSFLARELFF	TGTGCCAGCAGCTTCCTGGCTCGGGAGCTGTTTTTT
TRBV3-1/TRBV3-2	TRBD1	TRBJ2-7	NA	CASSHAGTGSTYEQYF	TGTGCCAGCAGCCACGCCGGGACAGGGTCCACCTACGAGCAGTACTTC
TRBV11-2	NA	TRBJ2-7	NA	CASSLPGAFSHEQYF	TGTGCCAGCAGTCTCCCCGGCGCATTTAGCCACGAGCAGTACTTC
TRBV6-5	NA	TRBJ1-6	once	CASSYVNRASPLHF	TGTGCCAGCAGTTACGTGAACAGGGCGTCACCCCTCCACTTT
TRBV4-3	NA	TRBJ2-1	NA	CASSQDRASNEQFF	TGCGCCAGCAGCCAAGACAGGGCGTCCAATGAGCAGTTCTTC
TRBV19	TRBD1	TRBJ1-1	NA	CASSITGGRPEAFF	TGTGCCAGTAGTATTACAGGGGGCCGCCCTGAAGCTTTCTTT
TRBV25-1	TRBD2	TRBJ2-2	NA	CASSPYPPGLAATGELFF	TGTGCCAGCAGTCCCTACCCACCGGGACTAGCTGCCACCGGGGAGCTGTTTTTT
TRBV6-2/TRBV6-3	NA	TRBJ2-7	NA	CASSANRFLGPLEQYF	TGTGCCAGCAGCGCAAACAGGTTTTTGGGGCCTTTGGAGCAGTACTTC
TRBV19	NA	TRBJ1-1	NA	CASSTFGQRGTEAFF	TGTGCCAGTAGTACCTTCGGACAGAGGGGGACTGAAGCTTTCTTT
TRBV30	NA	TRBJ1-1	NA	CAWSKGGGTEAFF	TGTGCCTGGAGTAAGGGGGGAGGGACTGAAGCTTTCTTT
TRBV27	TRBD2	TRBJ2-1	NA	CASRRLAGGRGEQFF	TGTGCCAGCAGAAGACTAGCGGGGGGCAGGGGTGAGCAGTTCTTC
TRBV15	TRBD1	TRBJ1-6	once	CATSTDRGVSPLHF	TGTGCCACCAGCACCGACAGGGGTGTCTCACCCCTCCACTTT
TRBV14	TRBD1	TRBJ2-3	NA	CASSQVGQGAGTQYF	TGTGCCAGCAGCCAAGTGGGACAGGGGGCAGGTACGCAGTATTTT
TRBV6-2/TRBV6-3	TRBD2	TRBJ2-1	once	CASSYYSGAKNEQFF	TGTGCCAGCAGTTACTATAGCGGGGCGAAAAATGAGCAGTTCTTC
TRBV21-1	NA	TRBJ2-7	NA	CASSNAGDYEQYF	TGTGCCAGCAGCAATGCGGGGGATTACGAGCAGTACTTC
TRBV6-6	NA	TRBJ1-2	NA	CASTLDSAFEGYTF	TGTGCCAGCACACTGGACAGCGCCTTTGAAGGCTACACCTTC
TRBV3-1/TRBV3-2	NA	TRBJ2-3	NA	CASSPQGGTDTQYF	TGTGCCAGCAGCCCCCAAGGAGGCACAGATACGCAGTATTTT
TRBV4-3	NA	TRBJ1-6	NA	CASSQEWGSVGSPLHF	TGCGCCAGCAGCCAAGAATGGGGCAGCGTCGGGTCACCCCTCCACTTT
TRBV7-9	TRBD1	TRBJ2-2	NA	CASILPGQGAGELFF	TGTGCCAGCATTCTCCCGGGACAGGGGGCCGGGGAGCTGTTTTTT
TRBV7-2	TRBD2	TRBJ2-3	once	CASSVWTSGGKTDTQYF	TGTGCCAGCAGTGTATGGACTAGCGGGGGGAAAACAGATACGCAGTATTTT
TRBV4-1	TRBD1	TRBJ2-7	NA	CASSQEGQGFGDEQYF	TGCGCCAGCAGCCAAGAGGGACAGGGGTTCGGCGACGAGCAGTACTTC
TRBV30	TRBD1	TRBJ2-7	NA	CAWSVGQGALGEQYF	TGTGCCTGGAGTGTAGGACAGGGGGCGCTAGGTGAGCAGTACTTC
TRBV30	NA	TRBJ1-5	NA	CAWSVARGLRPQHF	TGTGCCTGGAGCGTGGCGCGGGGTTTACGGCCCCAGCATTTT
TRBV10-1	TRBD1	TRBJ1-1	NA	CASSGQGEAAFPEAFF	TGCGCCAGCAGCGGACAGGGTGAGGCGGCTTTTCCTGAAGCTTTCTTT
TRBV21-1	NA	TRBJ2-4	NA	CASSKGDILAKNIQYF	TGTGCCAGCAGCAAAGGTGACATACTAGCCAAAAACATTCAGTACTTC
TRBV7-6	TRBD2	TRBJ2-5	NA	CASSLLAGEETQYF	TGTGCCAGCAGCTTACTAGCGGGGGAGGAGACCCAGTACTTC
TRBV6-5	TRBD1	TRBJ1-4	NA	CASRSGTGLNEKLFF	TGTGCCAGCAGATCCGGGACAGGTCTTAATGAAAAACTGTTTTTT
TRBV28	TRBD1	TRBJ2-7	NA	CASSLYQGARNEQYF	TGTGCCAGCAGTTTATACCAGGGGGCAAGGAACGAGCAGTACTTC
TRBV10-2	TRBD1	TRBJ2-3	NA	CASSDRQGAADTQYF	TGCGCCAGCAGTGACCGGCAGGGGGCTGCAGATACGCAGTATTTT
TRBV7-9	NA	TRBJ2-3	NA	CASSQYTGPTDTQYF	TGTGCCAGCAGCCAATACACAGGACCCACAGATACGCAGTATTTT
TRBV7-9	NA	TRBJ2-7	NA	CASSLSDRRYEQYF	TGTGCCAGCAGCTTGTCCGACAGACGGTACGAGCAGTACTTC
TRBV28	TRBD1	TRBJ1-3	NA	CASSLTGQGHGNTIYF	TGTGCCAGCAGTTTAACGGGACAGGGCCACGGAAACACCATATATTTT
TRBV2	NA	TRBJ1-2	NA	CASNPRRAATNYGYTF	TGTGCCAGCAACCCCAGGCGGGCAGCCACTAACTATGGCTACACCTTC
TRBV2	TRBD1	TRBJ2-7	few	CASRPDRAYEQYF	TGTGCCAGCAGACCGGACAGGGCCTACGAGCAGTACTTC
TRBV5-4	TRBD2	TRBJ2-3	NA	CASSLGTSRGLDTQYF	TGTGCCAGCAGCCTCGGGACTAGCAGAGGATTGGATACGCAGTATTTT
TRBV4-1	NA	TRBJ1-6	NA	CASSQDAGANSPLHF	TGCGCCAGCAGCCAAGACGCAGGGGCTAATTCACCCCTCCACTTT
TRBV28	NA	TRBJ1-1	NA	CASSLIIAAAGTEAFF	TGTGCCAGCAGTCTCATAATAGCGGCGGCGGGGACTGAAGCTTTCTTT
TRBV6-5	TRBD1	TRBJ1-1	once	CASSYYRGTEAFF	TGTGCCAGCAGTTATTACAGGGGAACTGAAGCTTTCTTT
TRBV6-5	TRBD1	TRBJ1-2	NA	CASSYSARTGEGYTF	TGTGCCAGCAGTTACTCCGCCAGGACAGGGGAGGGCTACACCTTC
TRBV11-2	TRBD1	TRBJ1-2	NA	CASSVGDRANYGYTF	TGTGCCAGCAGCGTAGGGGACAGGGCGAACTATGGCTACACCTTC
TRBV27	TRBD1	TRBJ2-7	NA	CASSRTGGVYEQYF	TGTGCCAGCAGTCGGACAGGGGGCGTCTACGAGCAGTACTTC
TRBV5-1	TRBD1	TRBJ1-2	NA	CASSLVQGDLYGYTF	TGCGCCAGCAGCTTGGTCCAGGGGGACCTCTATGGCTACACCTTC
TRBV5-1	NA	TRBJ1-2	once	CASSLTANYGYTF	TGCGCCAGCAGCTTGACAGCTAACTATGGCTACACCTTC
TRBV11-2	NA	TRBJ2-1	once	CASSLERGREQFF	TGTGCCAGCAGCTTAGAGCGGGGTCGAGAGCAGTTCTTC
TRBV29-1	TRBD1	TRBJ2-5	NA	CSVDPPGQAWQTQYF	TGCAGCGTCGACCCTCCGGGACAGGCATGGCAGACCCAGTACTTC
TRBV15	NA	TRBJ1-6	NA	CATSRARGSPLHF	TGTGCCACCAGCAGAGCAAGGGGTTCACCCCTCCACTTT
TRBV4-2	TRBD1	TRBJ1-2	NA	CASSPADRGQGYGYTF	TGTGCCAGCAGCCCAGCAGACAGGGGGCAAGGGTATGGCTACACCTTC
TRBV7-9	NA	TRBJ1-4	NA	CASSLAVPLGGEKLFF	TGTGCCAGCAGCTTAGCCGTCCCCCTCGGCGGTGAAAAACTGTTTTTT
TRBV2	TRBD1	TRBJ1-3	NA	CASSPTGGPGNTIYF	TGTGCCAGCAGCCCAACAGGGGGCCCTGGAAACACCATATATTTT
TRBV7-8	NA	TRBJ1-1	NA	CASSLARTGMNTEAFF	TGTGCCAGCAGCTTAGCCAGGACCGGGATGAACACTGAAGCTTTCTTT